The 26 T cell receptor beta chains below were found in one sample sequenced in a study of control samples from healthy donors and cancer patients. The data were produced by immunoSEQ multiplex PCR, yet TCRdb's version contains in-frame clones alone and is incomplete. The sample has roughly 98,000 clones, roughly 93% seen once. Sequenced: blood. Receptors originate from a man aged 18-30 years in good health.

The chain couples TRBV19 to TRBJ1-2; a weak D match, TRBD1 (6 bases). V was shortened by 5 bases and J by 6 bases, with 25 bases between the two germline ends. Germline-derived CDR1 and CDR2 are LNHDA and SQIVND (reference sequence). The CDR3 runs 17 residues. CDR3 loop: CASSGLPQGVLADGYTF. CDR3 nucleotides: TGTGCCAGTAGTGGCCTGCCACAGGGTGTATTGGCAGATGGCTACACCTTC.

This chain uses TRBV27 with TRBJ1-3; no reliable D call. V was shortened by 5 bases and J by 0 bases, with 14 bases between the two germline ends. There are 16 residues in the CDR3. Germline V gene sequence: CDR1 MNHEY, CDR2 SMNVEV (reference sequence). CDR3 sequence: CASSPTPGSSGNTIYF. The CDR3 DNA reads TGTGCCAGCAGTCCAACTCCAGGAAGCTCTGGAAACACCATATATTTT.

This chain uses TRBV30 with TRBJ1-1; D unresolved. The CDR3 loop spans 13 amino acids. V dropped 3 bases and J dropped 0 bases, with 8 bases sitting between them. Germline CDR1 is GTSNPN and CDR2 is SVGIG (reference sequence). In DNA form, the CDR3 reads TGTGCCTGGAGACAGAACCTGAACACTGAAGCTTTCTTT. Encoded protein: CAWRQNLNTEAFF.

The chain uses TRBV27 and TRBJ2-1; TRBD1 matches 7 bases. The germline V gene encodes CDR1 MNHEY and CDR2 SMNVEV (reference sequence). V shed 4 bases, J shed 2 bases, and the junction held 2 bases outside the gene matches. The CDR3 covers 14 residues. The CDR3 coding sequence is TGTGCCAGCAGTTCGGGACAGACCTACAATGAGCAGTTCTTC. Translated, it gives CASSSGQTYNEQFF.

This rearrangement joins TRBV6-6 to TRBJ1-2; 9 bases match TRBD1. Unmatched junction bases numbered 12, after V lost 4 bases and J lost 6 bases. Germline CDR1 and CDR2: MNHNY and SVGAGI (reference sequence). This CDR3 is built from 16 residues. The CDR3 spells CASSSSPGTGSHGYTF. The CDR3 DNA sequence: TGTGCCAGCAGTTCCAGTCCCGGGACAGGGTCCCATGGCTACACCTTC.

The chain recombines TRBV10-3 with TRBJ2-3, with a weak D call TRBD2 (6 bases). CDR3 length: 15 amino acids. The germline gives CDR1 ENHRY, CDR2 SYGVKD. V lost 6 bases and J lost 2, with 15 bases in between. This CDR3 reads CAISAGLRNTDTQYF. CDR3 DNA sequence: TGTGCCATCAGCGCGGGACTGAGGAACACAGATACGCAGTATTTT.

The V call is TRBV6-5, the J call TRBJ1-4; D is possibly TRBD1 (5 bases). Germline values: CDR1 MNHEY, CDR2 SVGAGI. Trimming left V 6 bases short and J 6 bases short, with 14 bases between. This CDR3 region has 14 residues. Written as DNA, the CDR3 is TGTGCCAGCAGCACCGGGACGGGTCATGAAAAACTGTTTTTT. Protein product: CASSTGTGHEKLFF.

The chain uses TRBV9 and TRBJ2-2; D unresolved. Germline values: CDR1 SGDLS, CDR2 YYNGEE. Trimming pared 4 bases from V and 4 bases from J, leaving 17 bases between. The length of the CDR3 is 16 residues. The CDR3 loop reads CASSLSPDFGTGELFF. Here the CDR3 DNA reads TGTGCCAGCAGCCTGTCCCCAGACTTTGGCACCGGGGAGCTGTTTTTT.

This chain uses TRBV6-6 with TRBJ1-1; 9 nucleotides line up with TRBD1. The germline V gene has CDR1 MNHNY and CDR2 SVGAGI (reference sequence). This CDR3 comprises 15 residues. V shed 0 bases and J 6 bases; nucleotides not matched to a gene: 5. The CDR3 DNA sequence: TGTGCCAGCAGTTACTCAACAGGGGGCATCTCTGAAGCTTTCTTT. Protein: CASSYSTGGISEAFF.

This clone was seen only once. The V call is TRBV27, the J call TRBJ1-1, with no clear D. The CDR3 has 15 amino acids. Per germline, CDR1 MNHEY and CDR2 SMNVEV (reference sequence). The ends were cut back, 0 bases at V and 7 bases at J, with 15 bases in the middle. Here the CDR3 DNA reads TGTGCCAGCAGTTTATCCCCTAGAACCGGCTATGAAGCTTTCTTT. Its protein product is CASSLSPRTGYEAFF.

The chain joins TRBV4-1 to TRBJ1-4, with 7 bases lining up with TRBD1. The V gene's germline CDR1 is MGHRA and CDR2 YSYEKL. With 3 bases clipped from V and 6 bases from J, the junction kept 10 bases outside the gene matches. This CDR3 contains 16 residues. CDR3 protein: CASSHVPGQRDEKLFF. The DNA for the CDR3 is TGCGCCAGCAGCCATGTGCCGGGACAGAGAGATGAAAAACTGTTTTTT.

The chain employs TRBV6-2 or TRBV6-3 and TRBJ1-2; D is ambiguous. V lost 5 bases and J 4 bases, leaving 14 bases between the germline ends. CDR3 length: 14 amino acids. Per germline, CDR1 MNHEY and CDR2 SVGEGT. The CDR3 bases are TGTGCCAGCAGTCTTCTGGGCACCACCTATGGCTACACCTTC. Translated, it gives CASSLLGTTYGYTF.

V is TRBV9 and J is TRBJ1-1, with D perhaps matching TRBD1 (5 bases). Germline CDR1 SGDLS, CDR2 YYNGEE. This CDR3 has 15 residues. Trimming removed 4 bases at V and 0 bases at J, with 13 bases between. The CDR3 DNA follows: TGTGCCAGCAGCCCTAGTGGGGGAATGAACACTGAAGCTTTCTTT. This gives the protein CASSPSGGMNTEAFF.

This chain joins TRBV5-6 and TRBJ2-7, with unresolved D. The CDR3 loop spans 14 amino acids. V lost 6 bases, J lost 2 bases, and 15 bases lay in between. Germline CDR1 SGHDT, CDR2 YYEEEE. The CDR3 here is CASTTSDVAYEQYF. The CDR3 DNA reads TGTGCCAGCACCACCTCGGACGTAGCCTACGAGCAGTACTTC.

CDR3: CASSSDVHRDQPQHF. In nucleotides, the CDR3 is TGTGCCAGCAGCTCGGACGTCCATAGAGATCAGCCCCAGCATTTT. V usage is TRBV5-6 and J usage is TRBJ1-5; D is uncertain. Germline CDR1 is SGHDT and CDR2 is YYEEEE. The ends were cut back, 3 bases at V and 5 bases at J, with 15 bases in the middle. This CDR3 has 15 residues.

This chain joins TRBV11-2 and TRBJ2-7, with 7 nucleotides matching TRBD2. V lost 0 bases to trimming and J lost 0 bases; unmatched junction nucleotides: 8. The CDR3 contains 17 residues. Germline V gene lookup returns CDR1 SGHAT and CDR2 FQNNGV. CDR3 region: CASSLEGGEWASYEQYF. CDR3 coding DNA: TGTGCCAGCAGCTTAGAGGGAGGGGAGTGGGCCTCCTACGAGCAGTACTTC.

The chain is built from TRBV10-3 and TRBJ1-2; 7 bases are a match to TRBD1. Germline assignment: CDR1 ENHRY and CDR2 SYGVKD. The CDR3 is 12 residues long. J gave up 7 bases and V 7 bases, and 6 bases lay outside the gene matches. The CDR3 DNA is TGTGCCATCACAGGGGGGGATGCTGGCTACACCTTC. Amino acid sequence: CAITGGDAGYTF.

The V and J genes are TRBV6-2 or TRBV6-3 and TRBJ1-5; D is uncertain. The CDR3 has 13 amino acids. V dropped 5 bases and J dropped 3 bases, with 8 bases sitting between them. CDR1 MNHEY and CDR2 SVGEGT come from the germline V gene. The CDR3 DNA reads TGTGCCAGCAGTAACTGGATCAATCAGCCCCAGCATTTT. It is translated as CASSNWINQPQHF.

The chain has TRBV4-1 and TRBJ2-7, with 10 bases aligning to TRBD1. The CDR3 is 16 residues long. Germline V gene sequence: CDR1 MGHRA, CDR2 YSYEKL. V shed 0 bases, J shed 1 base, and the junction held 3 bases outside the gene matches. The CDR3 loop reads CASSQDRTGGSYEQYF. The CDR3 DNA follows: TGCGCCAGCAGCCAAGACCGGACAGGGGGTTCCTACGAGCAGTACTTC.

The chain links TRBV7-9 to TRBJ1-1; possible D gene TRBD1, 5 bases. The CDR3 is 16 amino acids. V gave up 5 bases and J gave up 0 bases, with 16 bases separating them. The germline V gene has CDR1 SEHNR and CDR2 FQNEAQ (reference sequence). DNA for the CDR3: TGTGCCAGCAGCGTAGGTGGACACCTAATGAACACTGAAGCTTTCTTT. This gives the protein CASSVGGHLMNTEAFF.

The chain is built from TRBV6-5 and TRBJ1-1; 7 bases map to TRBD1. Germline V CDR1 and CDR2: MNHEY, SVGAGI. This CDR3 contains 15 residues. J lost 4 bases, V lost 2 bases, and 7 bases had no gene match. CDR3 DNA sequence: TGTGCCAGCAGTTACGAGGGGGCGCGCGGCACTGAAGCTTTCTTT. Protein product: CASSYEGARGTEAFF.

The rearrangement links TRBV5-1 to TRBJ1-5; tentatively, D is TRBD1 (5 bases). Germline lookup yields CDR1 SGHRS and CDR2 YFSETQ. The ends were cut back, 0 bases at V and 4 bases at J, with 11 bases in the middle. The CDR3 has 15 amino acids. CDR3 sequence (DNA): TGCGCCAGCAGCTTGGGGGACTTCCAGAATCAGCCCCAGCATTTT. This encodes CASSLGDFQNQPQHF.

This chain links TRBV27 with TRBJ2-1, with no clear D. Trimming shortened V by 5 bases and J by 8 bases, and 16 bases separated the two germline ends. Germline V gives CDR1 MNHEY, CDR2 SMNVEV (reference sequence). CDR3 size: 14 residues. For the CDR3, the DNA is TGTGCCAGCAGTAGGAACCTTCCAAACGATGAGCAGTTCTTC. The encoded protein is CASSRNLPNDEQFF.

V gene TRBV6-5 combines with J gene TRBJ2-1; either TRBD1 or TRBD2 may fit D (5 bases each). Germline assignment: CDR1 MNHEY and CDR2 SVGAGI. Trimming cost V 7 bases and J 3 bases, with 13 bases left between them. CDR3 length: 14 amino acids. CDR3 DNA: TGTGCCAGCATGGGACCTTTCCTCTACAATGAGCAGTTCTTC. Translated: CASMGPFLYNEQFF.

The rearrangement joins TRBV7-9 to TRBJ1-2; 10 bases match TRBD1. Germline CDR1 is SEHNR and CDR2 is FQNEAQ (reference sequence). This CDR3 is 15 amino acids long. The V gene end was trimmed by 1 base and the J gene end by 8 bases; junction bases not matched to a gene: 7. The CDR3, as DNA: TGTGCCAGCAGCTTAGGGGCCGGGACAGGGGCCGGCTACACCTTC. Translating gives CASSLGAGTGAGYTF.

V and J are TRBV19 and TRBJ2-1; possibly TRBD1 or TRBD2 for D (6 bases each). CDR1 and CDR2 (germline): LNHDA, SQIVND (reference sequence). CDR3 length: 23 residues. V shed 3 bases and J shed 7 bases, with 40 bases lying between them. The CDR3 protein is CASSMPIGGRVKEGSFFRNEQFF. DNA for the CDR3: TGTGCCAGTAGTATGCCTATCGGGGGCCGAGTTAAAGAGGGCAGCTTCTTTAGGAATGAGCAGTTCTTC. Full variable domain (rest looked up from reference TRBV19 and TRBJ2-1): DGGITQSPKYLFRKEGQNVTLSCEQNLNHDAMYWYRQDPGQGLRLIYYSQIVNDFQKGDIAEGYSVSREKKESFPLTVTSAQKNPTAFYLCASSMPIGGRVKEGSFFRNEQFFGPGTRLTVL.